Included here is one T cell receptor (beta chain) sequence, with context. Its antigen is not identified. Unique molecular identifiers tagged the TCR beta cDNA libraries. Yield was roughly 0.5 million cDNA molecules from roughly 1 to 10 million T cells. TCRdb reprocessed the PCR reads with MiXCR, giving one entry per CDR3 protein. The repertoire holds some 800,000 distinct CDR3 sequences, with 35% to 55% as singletons. This entry belongs to a study of post-analysis software for immune sequencing data. In the study overall: Disease courses included relapsing-remitting, secondary progressive and progressive-relapsing multiple sclerosis.

Study conclusions and caveats: Those with multiple sclerosis, the patient group, showed significantly lower normalized Chao1 diversity than controls. Under F measure analysis, samples from one preparation batch co-clustered strongly.

The TCR originated in a girl aged 10-17 years with multiple sclerosis. The specimen was blood.

In nucleotides, the CDR3 is TGTGCCAGCAGTCAAATGGCCCCCAATCAGCCCCAGCATTTT. It yields the protein CASSQMAPNQPQHF. The J gene is TRBJ1-5, the V gene TRBV28; D ambiguous. Germline V gives CDR1 MDHEN, CDR2 SYDVKM. V was pared by 5 bases and J by 3 bases, with 11 bases between. The CDR3 totals 14 residues.